Listed below are T cell receptor beta chains from one sample, sequenced in a study of blood T cell repertoires in COVID-19. Sequencing was performed with immunoSEQ multiplex PCR; in TCRdb, only in-frame clones are kept and a portion is missing. The repertoire has about 200,000 clones, 90% of them found once; the top ten carry 0.5% to 0.55%. Material: peripheral blood. Every receptor here comes from a man aged 45-60 years with acute or convalescent COVID-19. Both conserved end residues are part of each CDR3. D genes are given only for firm matches. For some rows the clone size is stated as once, few or many, or as a class when expanded; others skip it.

J: TRBJ2-5
D: TRBD2
V: TRBV4-1
size: -
CDR3: CASSQVGLAGVETQYF
DNA: TGCGCCAGCAGCCAAGTCGGACTAGCGGGGGTGGAGACCCAGTACTTC

J: TRBJ2-7
D: TRBD1
V: TRBV7-9
size: -
CDR3: CASSPGTVYEQYF
DNA: TGTGCCAGCAGCCCGGGGACAGTTTACGAGCAGTACTTC

J: TRBJ1-2
D: -
V: TRBV24-1
size: -
CDR3: CATSDPDRYYGYTF
DNA: TGTGCCACCAGTGATCCTGACAGGTATTATGGCTACACCTTC

J: TRBJ2-3
D: TRBD2
V: TRBV27
size: once
CDR3: CASSPLRAGETDTQYF
DNA: TGTGCCAGCAGTCCGCTCAGAGCGGGAGAAACTGATACGCAGTATTTT

J: TRBJ1-1
D: -
V: TRBV30
size: -
CDR3: CAWQFRGTEAFF
DNA: TGTGCCTGGCAGTTCAGGGGCACTGAAGCTTTCTTT

J: TRBJ1-2
D: -
V: TRBV23-1
size: -
CDR3: CASRSVYGYTF
DNA: TGCGCCAGCAGGTCAGTTTATGGCTACACCTTC

J: TRBJ2-7
D: -
V: TRBV5-1
size: -
CDR3: CASSSNGRGNYEQYF
DNA: TGCGCCAGCAGCTCGAACGGAAGGGGGAACTACGAGCAGTACTTC

J: TRBJ2-3
D: -
V: TRBV3-1/TRBV3-2
size: -
CDR3: CASSHGGPGDTQYF
DNA: TGTGCCAGCAGCCACGGCGGACCGGGGGATACGCAGTATTTT

J: TRBJ2-5
D: TRBD1
V: TRBV10-2
size: -
CDR3: CASSRTGSPQETQYF
DNA: TGCGCCAGCAGTAGGACAGGGAGCCCCCAGGAGACCCAGTACTTC

J: TRBJ2-5
D: -
V: TRBV5-1
size: -
CDR3: CASSRPSGLQETQYF
DNA: TGCGCCAGCAGCCGGCCCAGCGGCCTACAAGAGACCCAGTACTTC

J: TRBJ2-2
D: -
V: TRBV3-1/TRBV3-2
size: -
CDR3: CASSQAVGELFF
DNA: TGTGCCAGCAGCCAAGCGGTCGGGGAGCTGTTTTTT

J: TRBJ2-3
D: TRBD2
V: TRBV3-1/TRBV3-2
size: -
CDR3: CASSQVAGGTDTQYF
DNA: TGTGCCAGCAGCCAAGTAGCGGGGGGCACAGATACGCAGTATTTT

J: TRBJ1-1
D: -
V: TRBV21-1
size: once
CDR3: CASPEDGTGGLNTEAFF
DNA: TGTGCCAGCCCTGAGGACGGGACAGGGGGGTTGAACACTGAAGCTTTCTTT

J: TRBJ1-2
D: -
V: TRBV27
size: -
CDR3: CASRKDRHHGYTF
DNA: TGTGCCAGCAGAAAAGACAGGCATCACGGCTACACCTTC

J: TRBJ2-1
D: TRBD2
V: TRBV7-3
size: -
CDR3: CASSLGTSGVAGQFF
DNA: TGTGCCAGCAGCTTGGGGACTAGCGGGGTGGCTGGGCAGTTCTTC

J: TRBJ2-1
D: TRBD2
V: TRBV4-1
size: -
CDR3: CASSQDSIRLAGLNEQFF
DNA: TGCGCCAGCAGCCAAGATTCTATTCGGCTAGCGGGCCTGAATGAGCAGTTCTTC

J: TRBJ1-5
D: -
V: TRBV27
size: once
CDR3: CASRLHAISNQPQHF
DNA: TGTGCCAGCAGACTACACGCCATAAGCAATCAGCCCCAGCATTTT